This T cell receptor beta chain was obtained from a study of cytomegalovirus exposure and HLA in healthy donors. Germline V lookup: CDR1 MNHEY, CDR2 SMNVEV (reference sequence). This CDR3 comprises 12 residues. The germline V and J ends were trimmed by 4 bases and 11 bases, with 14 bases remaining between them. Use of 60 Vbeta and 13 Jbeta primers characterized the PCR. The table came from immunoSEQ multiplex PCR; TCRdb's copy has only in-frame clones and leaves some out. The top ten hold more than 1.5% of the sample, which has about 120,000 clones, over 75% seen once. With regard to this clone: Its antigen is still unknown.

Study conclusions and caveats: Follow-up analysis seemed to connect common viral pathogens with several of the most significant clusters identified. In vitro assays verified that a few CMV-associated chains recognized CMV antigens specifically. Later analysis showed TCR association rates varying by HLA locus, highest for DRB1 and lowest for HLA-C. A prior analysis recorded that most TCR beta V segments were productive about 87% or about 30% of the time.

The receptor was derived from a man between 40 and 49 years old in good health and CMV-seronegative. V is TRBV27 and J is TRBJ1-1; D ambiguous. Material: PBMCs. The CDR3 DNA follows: TGTGCCAGCAGTTCCGGCCGGAGTCGGGCTTTCTTT. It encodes CASSSGRSRAFF.